The 3 T cell receptor beta chains below all came from one sample that was sequenced in a study of CD39 and CD103 CD8 tumor-infiltrating T cells. Sequencing was performed with immunoSEQ multiplex PCR; in TCRdb, only in-frame clones are kept and a portion is missing. The sample shows over a thousand clones, 60% to 85% of them seen only once. The sequenced sample consisted of CD8+ T cells sorted from blood. Described subset: total memory CD8 T cells (CD45RA-CCR7+/-) from blood or uninvolved lymph node. Receptor source: a human donor with head and neck squamous cell carcinoma.

This chain uses TRBV5-5 with TRBJ2-1, with D maybe TRBD1 (5 bases). V lost 0 bases to trimming and J lost 5 bases, with 9 bases between them. The CDR3 is 14 amino acids. The germline gives CDR1 SGHKS, CDR2 YYEKEE (reference sequence). CDR3 in amino acids: CASSLGQTHNEQFF. The CDR3 DNA follows: TGTGCCAGCAGCTTGGGACAGACCCACAATGAGCAGTTCTTC.

V is TRBV19 and J is TRBJ1-2, with unresolved D. V dropped 8 bases and J dropped 6 bases, with 16 bases sitting between them. Germline CDR1 is LNHDA and CDR2 is SQIVND (reference sequence). The CDR3 is 13 residues long. The CDR3 protein is CASHTANSDGYTF. CDR3 sequence (DNA): TGTGCCAGTCATACAGCGAACTCGGATGGCTACACCTTC.

The gene calls are TRBV30 and TRBJ1-5; unclear D gene. V was pared by 0 bases and J by 8 bases, with 14 bases between. This CDR3 is built from 14 residues. Per germline, CDR1 GTSNPN and CDR2 SVGIG (reference sequence). This chain's CDR3 is CAWSVLGSGEPQHF. The CDR3 DNA sequence: TGTGCCTGGAGTGTACTGGGAAGCGGGGAGCCCCAGCATTTT.